This T cell receptor beta chain was identified during a study of OX40 agonist ivuxolimab in advanced cancers. For the study at large: Patients were given ivuxolimab, an antibody that agonizes OX40 (CD134). The dose-escalation group included hepatocellular carcinoma, melanoma, renal cell carcinoma and head and neck cancer. Study-level points and caveats: Patients with a partial response at 0.1-3.0 mg/kg had among the lowest clonal expansion.

Using immunoSEQ multiplex PCR, the repertoire was profiled, and TCRdb retains in-frame clones only, with some absent. Here the sample spans tens of thousands of clones, more than 85% being singletons. A word on this clone: Its antigen is unknown.

The cohort excluded patients with autoimmune disease history or systemic immunosuppression. Germline V lookup: CDR1 SNHLY, CDR2 FYNNEI. This CDR3 is 17 amino acids long. V was shortened by 8 bases and J by 4 bases, with 26 bases between the two germline ends. The receptor comes from an adult with an advanced solid tumor such as melanoma, head and neck, liver or kidney cancer. The rearrangement links TRBV2 to TRBJ1-2; unclear D gene. The sample was CD4+ or CD8+ T cells sorted from blood, taken in a trial of the OX40 agonist ivuxolimab. For the CDR3, the DNA is TGTGCCAGCCGCCCCAGTAGGGCCGTTACAGTTACCTATGGCTACACCTTC. Its protein product is CASRPSRAVTVTYGYTF.